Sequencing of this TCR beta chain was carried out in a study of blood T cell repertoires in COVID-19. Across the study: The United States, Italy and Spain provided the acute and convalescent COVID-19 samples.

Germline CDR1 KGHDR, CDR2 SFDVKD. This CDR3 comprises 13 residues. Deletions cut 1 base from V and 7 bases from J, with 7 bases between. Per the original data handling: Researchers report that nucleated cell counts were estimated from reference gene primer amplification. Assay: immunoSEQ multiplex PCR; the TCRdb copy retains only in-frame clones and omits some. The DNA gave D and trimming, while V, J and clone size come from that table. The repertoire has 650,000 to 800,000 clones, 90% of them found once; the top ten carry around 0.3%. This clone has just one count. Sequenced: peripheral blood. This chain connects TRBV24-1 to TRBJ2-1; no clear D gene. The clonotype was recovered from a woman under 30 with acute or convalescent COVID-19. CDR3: CATSDFPLNEQFF. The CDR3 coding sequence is TGTGCCACCAGTGATTTCCCCTTAAATGAGCAGTTCTTC.